A selection of T cell receptor beta chains follows, all from one sample in a study of spatial heterogeneity in lung cancer. A single record per CDR3 protein comes from TCRdb applying MiXCR to the 5' RACE reads. The data hold roughly 15,000 distinct CDR3 sequences, with approximately 6.8% observed a single time. The input for sequencing was PBMCs, taken at follow-up. Receptors originate from a male donor with early-stage non-small cell lung cancer. CDR3s include the opening cysteine and the closing phenylalanine or tryptophan. A D gene is named only where the DNA matches it firmly. Clone size is stated in some rows and not others, as once, few, many or a class when expanded.

size,V,D,J,DNA,CDR3
medium-sized,TRBV28,TRBD1,TRBJ2-6,TGTGCCAGCAGTTTATGGGTGGACAGGGAAAAGAGTTCTGGGGCCAACGTCCTGACTTTC,CASSLWVDREKSSGANVLTF
NA,TRBV20-1,TRBD2,TRBJ2-4,TGCAGTGCTGAAAGACGGACTAGCGGAACCGTGAGGGCCAAAAACATTCAGTACTTC,CSAERRTSGTVRAKNIQYF
few,TRBV6-5,NA,TRBJ2-7,TGTGCCAGCAGTTACGGGTTCGCGAGCTCCTACGAGCAGTACTTC,CASSYGFASSYEQYF
many,TRBV5-1,TRBD1,TRBJ2-7,TGCGCCAGCAGCTCTTCCTCTGGGACAGGAGACTACGAGCAGTACTTC,CASSSSSGTGDYEQYF
many,TRBV29-1,TRBD2,TRBJ2-1,TGCAGCGTTCTGGGACTAGCGGGAGCTTATAGATACAATGAGCAGTTCTTC,CSVLGLAGAYRYNEQFF
many,TRBV20-1,NA,TRBJ2-2,TGCAGTGCTAGAATTCCGGGACACCCGAACACCGGGGAGCTGTTTTTT,CSARIPGHPNTGELFF
many,TRBV29-1,NA,TRBJ2-5,TGCAGCGTTGAGGCAGGTCAAGAGACCCAGTACTTC,CSVEAGQETQYF
many,TRBV20-1,NA,TRBJ1-2,TGCAGTGCCACTTTCGCGGACATAGTCTATGGCTACACCTTC,CSATFADIVYGYTF
NA,TRBV7-2,NA,TRBJ2-5,TGTGCCAGCAGCCCTTCTCGTACAGGGAACCCAAGAGAGCCCCAGTACTTC,CASSPSRTGNPREPQYF
medium-sized,TRBV28,NA,TRBJ1-2,TGTGCCAGCAGTTTAGGCCCCACATCGTCGACTATCTATGGCTACACCTTC,CASSLGPTSSTIYGYTF
many,TRBV10-3,NA,TRBJ2-1,TGTGCCATCAGTGTCCCAGGGAGCAACAATGAGCAGTTCTTC,CAISVPGSNNEQFF
many,TRBV18,NA,TRBJ1-3,TGTGCCAGCTCACCAGCCACCTTTGGAGACACCATATATTTT,CASSPATFGDTIYF
many,TRBV28,NA,TRBJ2-1,TGTGCCAGCAGCCCCCCTGGGTACAATGAGCAGTTCTTC,CASSPPGYNEQFF
medium-sized,TRBV28,NA,TRBJ1-6,TGTGCCAGCAGCCACCGCCAGAATAATTCACCCCTCCACTTT,CASSHRQNNSPLHF
few,TRBV12-3/TRBV12-4,NA,TRBJ2-5,TGTGCCAGCAGTCCCTCCGGGACTCTGGGGGGGACCCAGTACTTC,CASSPSGTLGGTQYF
many,TRBV28,TRBD2,TRBJ2-1,TGTGCCAGCAGGACTAGCGCCGACAATGAGCAGTTCTTC,CASRTSADNEQFF
many,TRBV18,NA,TRBJ2-2,TGTGCCAGCTCACCACCGGGCTCGGCCGGGGAGCTGTTTTTT,CASSPPGSAGELFF
NA,TRBV25-1,NA,TRBJ1-5,TGTGCCAGCAGTGAAGCTGGGTTCCGCGGGAATCAGCCCCAGCATTTT,CASSEAGFRGNQPQHF
many,TRBV7-9,NA,TRBJ2-5,TGTGCCAGCAGCCAAACTGGTGTCCAAGAGACCCAGTACTTC,CASSQTGVQETQYF
many,TRBV3-1,NA,TRBJ2-5,TGTGCCAGCAGCCAAACCTTAGGAGGGTCTAGCTCCCGGGAGACCCAGTACTTC,CASSQTLGGSSSRETQYF
many,TRBV6-1,TRBD2,TRBJ2-1,TGTGCCAGCAGTGCTACCGGGACTAGCGGGAGTGATGAGCAGTTCTTC,CASSATGTSGSDEQFF
NA,TRBV11-2,NA,TRBJ1-1,TGTGCCAGCAGCTACGTCGAAGGGGGCACTGAAGCTTTCTTT,CASSYVEGGTEAFF
many,TRBV7-8,TRBD1,TRBJ1-6,TGTGCCAGCAGCTCAAGGGGAAGGACAGGGGGCTCACCCCTCCACTTT,CASSSRGRTGGSPLHF
many,TRBV28,TRBD2,TRBJ2-7,TGTGCCAGCAGGAGCGGGGTCTCCTACGAGCAGTACTTC,CASRSGVSYEQYF
NA,TRBV11-3,TRBD1,TRBJ2-2,TGTGCCAGCAGCTTAGATGGACAGGGTGACACCGGGGAGCTGTTTTTT,CASSLDGQGDTGELFF
medium-sized,TRBV12-3/TRBV12-4,TRBD1,TRBJ1-3,TGTGCCAGCGCCACGGACAGGGACCTTGGAAACACCATATATTTT,CASATDRDLGNTIYF
NA,TRBV7-2,TRBD1,TRBJ1-4,TGTGCCAGCAGCCCCGACAGGGGAGGCGAAAAACTGTTTTTT,CASSPDRGGEKLFF
many,TRBV7-8,NA,TRBJ2-1,TGTGCCAGCAGCTTATGGCGGGATGAGCAGTTCTTC,CASSLWRDEQFF
many,TRBV20-1,NA,TRBJ2-1,TGCAGTGCTAGGGACAATGAGCAGTTCTTC,CSARDNEQFF
NA,TRBV19,TRBD1,TRBJ1-5,TGTGCCAGTAGGACAGGGACAGCGGAGCTATCGCCCCAGCATTTT,CASRTGTAELSPQHF
NA,TRBV7-9,NA,TRBJ1-1,TGTGCCAGCAGCTTATACCCATCGACTGAAGCTTTCTTT,CASSLYPSTEAFF
NA,TRBV5-1,TRBD2,TRBJ2-1,TGCGCCAGCAGCCCAGGGAGGGGCGCCAACAATGAGCAGTTCTTC,CASSPGRGANNEQFF
medium-sized,TRBV28,NA,TRBJ2-5,TGTGCCACCACCCCGGCAGGGCGAGGAGAGACCCAGTACTTC,CATTPAGRGETQYF
few,TRBV5-1,NA,TRBJ2-5,TGCGCCAGCAGCGGCGGCGACCAAGAGACCCAGTACTTC,CASSGGDQETQYF
many,TRBV3-1,TRBD2,TRBJ2-1,TGTGCCAGCAGCCAAGAACCGCGGGAGGGCTCGAATGAGCAGTTCTTC,CASSQEPREGSNEQFF
many,TRBV20-1,TRBD1,TRBJ2-7,TGCAGTGCTAGAGTAAGGGGGCAGGCAGGCCACGAGCAGTACTTC,CSARVRGQAGHEQYF
many,TRBV6-6,NA,TRBJ2-3,TGTGCCAGCAGCGGGACGGCAGATACGCAGTATTTT,CASSGTADTQYF
many,TRBV4-1,NA,TRBJ2-1,TGCGCCAGCAGCCAACCCGGGGCTAGCTTGTACAATGAGCAGTTCTTC,CASSQPGASLYNEQFF
many,TRBV6-5,NA,TRBJ2-1,TGTGCCAGCAGTGTGGTAGCGGAATACAATGAGCAGTTCTTC,CASSVVAEYNEQFF
medium-sized,TRBV7-9,TRBD1,TRBJ2-1,TGTGCCAGCAGCTCGACCGGGACAGCGAATGAGCAGTTCTTC,CASSSTGTANEQFF
medium-sized,TRBV20-1,NA,TRBJ2-7,TGCAGTGCCCCTCGACTGTCCAGCTCCTACGAGCAGTACTTC,CSAPRLSSSYEQYF
NA,TRBV14,NA,TRBJ2-1,TGTGCCAGCAGCCAAGATGACTGGCTGCCCTACAATGAGCAGTTCTTC,CASSQDDWLPYNEQFF
many,TRBV5-4,NA,TRBJ2-1,TGTGCCAGCAGCTTGGGAGGGGTCGGCTCCTACAATGAGCAGTTCTTC,CASSLGGVGSYNEQFF
many,TRBV20-1,NA,TRBJ2-7,TGCAGTGCTGGGACCACACCATACGAGCAGTACTTC,CSAGTTPYEQYF
many,TRBV6-2/TRBV6-3,NA,TRBJ2-2,TGTGCCAGCAGTGGTATGGGCCAGACGAACACCGGGGAGCTGTTTTTT,CASSGMGQTNTGELFF
many,TRBV20-1,TRBD2,TRBJ2-7,TGCAGTGCCTTCATGGCGGGAGACGAGCAGTACTTC,CSAFMAGDEQYF
many,TRBV27,TRBD1,TRBJ2-5,TGTGCCAGCAGTTTTGTTCGGGACAGGGGAGAGACCCAGTACTTC,CASSFVRDRGETQYF
many,TRBV27,TRBD1,TRBJ2-1,TGTGCCAGCAGTTTGACAGGGCTCAATGAGCAGTTCTTC,CASSLTGLNEQFF
many,TRBV7-9,TRBD1,TRBJ2-3,TGTGCCAGCAGCCCGGGACAGGGGGGAGCAGATACGCAGTATTTT,CASSPGQGGADTQYF
NA,TRBV7-2,NA,TRBJ2-2,TGTGCCAGCAGCTTAGATGGTAGCGGAAAGAACACCGGGGAGCTGTTTTTT,CASSLDGSGKNTGELFF
many,TRBV6-2/TRBV6-3,NA,TRBJ1-5,TGTGCCAGCAGACGAACAGGACCCGCTCGACCCCAGCATTTT,CASRRTGPARPQHF
many,TRBV7-9,NA,TRBJ2-3,TGTGCCAGCAGCTCACTCCGCACAGATACGCAGTATTTT,CASSSLRTDTQYF
NA,TRBV4-2,NA,TRBJ1-2,TGTGCCAGCAGCCAAGATCACGGGACCCTGCAAGGCTACACCTTC,CASSQDHGTLQGYTF
many,TRBV3-1,NA,TRBJ2-3,TGTGCCAGCGGGGGTAGCCGGAGAGATACGCAGTATTTT,CASGGSRRDTQYF
many,TRBV20-1,NA,TRBJ1-3,TGCAGTGCCCTGCGGACGGATACTGGAAACACCATATATTTT,CSALRTDTGNTIYF
many,TRBV7-9,TRBD1,TRBJ2-7,TGTGCCAGCAGCTCCCACCGGGACAGAGTCTACGAGCAGTACTTC,CASSSHRDRVYEQYF
many,TRBV24-1,NA,TRBJ1-5,TGTGCCACCAGTCAAGGAGGGTTTTCGGGTCAGCCCCAGCATTTT,CATSQGGFSGQPQHF
medium-sized,TRBV6-1,NA,TRBJ1-5,TGTGCCAGCAGTGCGCAAAGCAATCAGCCCCAGCATTTT,CASSAQSNQPQHF